Below, 21 T cell receptor beta chains from the same sample are listed, as sequenced in a study of molecular identifiers for immune sequencing clone quantification. TCRdb reprocessed the PCR reads with MiXCR, giving one entry per CDR3 protein. The data contain approximately 590,000 distinct CDR3 sequences, roughly 23% of them seen just once; the ten biggest clones take up 0.78%. Sequencing used naive CD8+ T cells from blood, with Jurkat cell RNA spiked in. Documented subset: FACS-sorted CD8+CD4-CCR7+CD45RA+ naive T cells. The receptors come from a human donor in good health. Some libraries in this study had Jurkat cell RNA spiked in.

This clonotype was observed a few times. The chain links TRBV27 to TRBJ2-7; 7 bases are shared with TRBD1. The ends lost 4 bases at V and 5 bases at J; junction bases unmatched: 5. The germline CDR1 and CDR2 sequences are MNHEY and SMNVEV (reference sequence). The CDR3 consists of 13 residues. The CDR3 reads CASSYRGANEQYF. In DNA, the CDR3 is TGTGCCAGCAGTTACAGGGGAGCCAACGAGCAGTACTTC.

This clonotype came up a few times. This chain uses TRBV7-9 with TRBJ2-2; 11 nucleotides align to TRBD2. Per the germline V gene, CDR1 is SEHNR and CDR2 is FQNEAQ (reference sequence). CDR3 length: 16 residues. The junction had 5 bases not matched to a gene; V was cut back by 6 bases and J by 2 bases. CDR3: CASRTTSGENTGELFF. CDR3 coding DNA: TGTGCCAGCAGGACGACTAGCGGGGAAAACACCGGGGAGCTGTTTTTT. The full variable domain, completed using reference TRBV7-9 and TRBJ2-2, is DTGVSQNPRHKITKRGQNVTFRCDPISEHNRLYWYRQTLGQGPEFLTYFQNEAQLEKSRLLSDRFSAERPKGSFSTLEIQRTEQGDSAMYLCASRTTSGENTGELFFGEGSRLTVL.

This clonotype was counted ten times or more. The gene calls are TRBV13 and TRBJ2-7; tentative D call: TRBD2 (6 bases). CDR1 PRHDT and CDR2 FYEKMQ come from the germline V gene (reference sequence). V lost 5 bases, J lost 3 bases, and 17 bases lay in between. This CDR3 comprises 15 residues. The CDR3 bases are TGTGCCAGCAGCCCGTGGGACTCGGCAAACTACGAGCAGTACTTC. Protein product: CASSPWDSANYEQYF.

At least ten counts were recorded for this clonotype. The CDR3 loop is CSVGPWGEQFF. The CDR3 nucleotides read TGCAGCGTGGGACCGTGGGGTGAGCAGTTCTTC. The genes are TRBV29-1 and TRBJ2-1; either TRBD1 or TRBD2 may fit D (5 bases each). The germline gives CDR1 SQVTM, CDR2 ANQGSEA. V lost 6 bases to trimming and J lost 9 bases, with 12 bases between them. The CDR3 is made up of 11 amino acids.

V and J are TRBV6-1 and TRBJ1-1; 8 bases align to TRBD1. The junction had 14 bases not matched to a gene; V was cut back by 3 bases and J by 5 bases. Germline V lookup: CDR1 MNHNS, CDR2 SASEGT. The CDR3 runs to 17 residues. The chain's CDR3 is CASSDSGGITGGTEAFF. CDR3 DNA sequence: TGTGCCAGCAGTGATTCAGGGGGAATTACAGGGGGAACTGAAGCTTTCTTT.

This chain links TRBV6-5 with TRBJ2-2, with 8 nucleotides matching TRBD1. Unmatched junction bases numbered 3, after V lost 0 bases and J lost 6 bases. Germline CDR1 and CDR2: MNHEY and SVGAGI. The CDR3 is 15 amino acids. In nucleotides, the CDR3 is TGTGCCAGCAGTTACTCCCGACAGGGGTCCGGGGAGCTGTTTTTT. This codes for CASSYSRQGSGELFF.

The rearrangement joins TRBV6-2 or TRBV6-3 to TRBJ2-2; D unclear. This CDR3 has 14 residues. Trimming shortened V by 7 bases and J by 0 bases, and 9 bases separated the two germline ends. Germline CDR1 is MNHEY and CDR2 is SVGEGT. The CDR3 coding sequence is TGTGCCAGCACAGACATCACGAACACCGGGGAGCTGTTTTTT. Its protein product is CASTDITNTGELFF.

The chain joins TRBV6-2 or TRBV6-3 to TRBJ1-2; 7 bases map to TRBD1. CDR1 is MNHEY, CDR2 SVGEGT, per germline. This CDR3 spans 13 amino acids. J gave up 4 bases and V 6 bases, and 5 bases lay outside the gene matches. This CDR3 reads CASRTGTVYGYTF. The CDR3 region has the DNA TGTGCCAGCAGAACCGGGACAGTCTATGGCTACACCTTC.

Concerning this clonotype itself: Possible read error: a much larger clone is one base away. The chain has TRBV27 and TRBJ1-1; D is undetermined. There are 15 residues in the CDR3. The germline V gene encodes CDR1 MNHEY and CDR2 SMNVEV (reference sequence). Between the trimmed V and J ends, which lost 1 base and 3 bases, there was a span of 12 bases. The CDR3 region has the DNA TGTGCCAGCAGTTTATGGGCAGGCCCTGACACTGAAGCTTTCTTT. Translation: CASSLWAGPDTEAFF.

This clonotype showed up just a few times. J is TRBJ2-1 and V is TRBV20-1, with unresolved D. The V gene's germline CDR1 is DFQATT and CDR2 SNEGSKA (reference sequence). V lost 3 bases to trimming and J lost 6 bases, with 18 bases between them. The CDR3 has 15 residues. CDR3 amino acids: CSARAPGLRANEQFF. The CDR3 nucleotides are TGCAGTGCTAGGGCGCCGGGCCTCCGGGCCAATGAGCAGTTCTTC.

As regards this clonotype: This may stem from a read error, because a much larger clone lies one nucleotide away. The chain is built from TRBV16 and TRBJ2-3; D gene uncertain. From germline, CDR1 is KGHSY and CDR2 FQNENV. The length of the CDR3 is 14 residues. V lost 9 bases and J lost 2, with 15 bases in between. In DNA, the CDR3 is TGTGCCAGTTGGAACCACAGACCCACAGATACGCAGTATTTT. It translates to CASWNHRPTDTQYF.

This clonotype showed up just a few times. The rearrangement links TRBV27 to TRBJ2-7; the D gene is possibly TRBD1 (5 bases). CDR1 MNHEY and CDR2 SMNVEV come from the germline V gene (reference sequence). The CDR3 contains 14 residues. Trimming shortened V by 4 bases and J by 4 bases, and 14 bases separated the two germline ends. CDR3 loop: CASSSRAGWYEQYF. In DNA, the CDR3 is TGTGCCAGCAGTTCCCGGGCAGGGTGGTACGAGCAGTACTTC.

This clonotype was recorded many times. The V call is TRBV6-1, the J call TRBJ1-2; D might be TRBD1 (6 bases). CDR1 and CDR2 from the germline V gene are MNHNS and SASEGT. The CDR3 is 16 amino acids. V dropped 3 bases and J dropped 4 bases, with 18 bases sitting between them. This CDR3 reads CASSDGTLVPPYGYTF. The CDR3 DNA reads as TGTGCCAGCAGTGATGGGACACTCGTCCCTCCCTATGGCTACACCTTC.

The CDR3 protein is CASSGGTGPYEQYF. DNA for the CDR3: TGCGCCAGCAGTGGTGGGACAGGACCCTACGAGCAGTACTTC. The chain has TRBV10-2 and TRBJ2-7; 8 bases match TRBD1. Losses at the gene ends were 4 bases for V and 2 bases for J; bases not matched to a gene: 4. The CDR3 has 14 residues. Germline-derived CDR1 and CDR2 are WSHSY and SAAADI.

This clonotype has ten or more counts. This chain uses TRBV27 with TRBJ2-6; no clear D. Trimming shortened V by 2 bases and J by 0 bases, and 11 bases separated the two germline ends. This CDR3 region has 17 residues. Per germline, CDR1 MNHEY and CDR2 SMNVEV (reference sequence). The CDR3 reads CASSLITPGSGANVLTF. DNA of the CDR3: TGTGCCAGCAGTTTAATAACCCCAGGCTCTGGGGCCAACGTCCTGACTTTC.

This clonotype has just a few counts. V is TRBV20-1 and J is TRBJ2-5; TRBD2 is a possible D gene (5 bases). The germline CDR1 and CDR2 sequences are DFQATT and SNEGSKA (reference sequence). Trimming removed 3 bases at V and 1 base at J, with 12 bases between. This CDR3 is 14 amino acids long. CDR3 protein: CSARTLVAQETQYF. The CDR3 DNA is TGCAGTGCTAGGACACTAGTTGCCCAAGAGACCCAGTACTTC.

There are many counts of this clonotype. V and J are TRBV7-9 and TRBJ2-1; D is ambiguous. This CDR3 region has 12 residues. The V and J ends lost 2 bases and 8 bases respectively, with 7 bases between them. The germline CDR1 and CDR2 sequences are SEHNR and FQNEAQ (reference sequence). CDR3 amino acids: CASSLRKDEQFF. The CDR3 region has the DNA TGTGCCAGCAGCTTAAGAAAGGATGAGCAGTTCTTC.

The chain couples TRBV12-3 or TRBV12-4 to TRBJ2-5, with 10 bases that match TRBD2. The CDR3 has 16 residues. Trimming cost V 3 bases and J 2 bases; bases outside gene matches: 6. The CDR3 sequence is CASSLSSGGLQETQYF. The CDR3 DNA sequence: TGTGCCAGCAGTTTGTCTAGCGGGGGATTACAAGAGACCCAGTACTTC.

In regard to this clonotype: A much larger clonotype is one base distant, so this may be a read error. The chain uses TRBV20-1 and TRBJ2-3, with TRBD2 matching over 7 bases. Germline V gives CDR1 DFQATT, CDR2 SNEGSKA (reference sequence). The junction had 10 bases not matched to a gene; V was cut back by 6 bases and J by 1 base. The CDR3 runs to 15 residues. CDR3 amino acids: CSATTLAVGTDTQYF. The CDR3 DNA sequence: TGCAGTGCGACCACCCTAGCGGTGGGCACAGATACGCAGTATTTT.

The rearrangement joins TRBV6-6 to TRBJ1-2; tentative D call: TRBD1 (6 bases). CDR3 length: 14 residues. The germline gives CDR1 MNHNY, CDR2 SVGAGI (reference sequence). V shed 5 bases and J shed 2 bases, with 12 bases lying between them. CDR3 in amino acids: CASSTLTGNYGYTF. CDR3 nucleotide sequence: TGTGCCAGCAGTACCCTAACAGGGAACTATGGCTACACCTTC.

This clonotype was observed a handful of times. The chain has TRBV30 and TRBJ2-7, with 8 bases matching TRBD2. CDR1 is GTSNPN and CDR2 is SVGIG in the germline V gene (reference sequence). V shed 1 base, J shed 3 bases, and the junction held 5 bases outside the gene matches. The CDR3 extends over 14 amino acids. CDR3 in amino acids: CAWSGRGGNYEQYF. The CDR3 bases are TGTGCCTGGAGTGGTCGGGGGGGAAACTACGAGCAGTACTTC.